These T cell receptor beta chains were read from a single sample in a study of neurological immune-mediated disorders. TCRdb reprocessed the 5' RACE reads with MiXCR, giving one entry per CDR3 protein. The table lists fewer than 35,000 distinct CDR3 sequences, 3% to 3.5% of them singletons. The source material was PBMCs. The receptors were gathered from a woman aged 25 to 45 with multiple sclerosis. Each CDR3 is given with its conserved first and last residue. D genes are given only for firm matches. Clone size, where shown, is once, few, many, or a class for clones that have expanded.

>many|TRBV7-2|TRBJ1-1|.
CASSLGVGTEAFF
TGTGCCAGCAGCTTAGGGGTAGGCACTGAAGCTTTCTTT
>many|TRBV4-3|TRBJ1-2|.
CASSQYNSNYGYTF
TGCGCCAGCAGCCAATACAATTCTAACTATGGCTACACCTTC
>.|TRBV3-1|TRBJ2-3|.
CASSLSRGFTDTQYF
TGTGCCAGCAGCCTTTCGCGGGGTTTCACAGATACGCAGTATTTT
>many|TRBV7-2|TRBJ2-7|.
CASSQRGRAYEQYF
TGTGCCAGCAGCCAACGAGGAAGAGCATACGAGCAGTACTTC
>many|TRBV27|TRBJ1-2|TRBD1
CASSPPSWTGFYGYTF
TGTGCCAGCAGTCCGCCCTCCTGGACAGGTTTTTATGGCTACACCTTC
>many|TRBV29-1|TRBJ2-2|.
CSVQTGSGELFF
TGCAGCGTTCAAACGGGTTCCGGGGAGCTGTTTTTT
>many|TRBV6-6|TRBJ1-5|.
CASSREGGDNQPQHF
TGTGCCAGCAGCAGAGAGGGGGGGGACAATCAGCCCCAGCATTTT
>many|TRBV7-9|TRBJ1-4|TRBD1
CASSFRTGRNEKLFF
TGTGCCAGCAGCTTTCGGACAGGGAGAAATGAAAAACTGTTTTTT
>many|TRBV28|TRBJ2-7|.
CASSFGLGGHYEQYF
TGTGCCAGCAGTTTCGGGTTGGGGGGGCACTACGAGCAGTACTTC
>medium-sized|TRBV3-1|TRBJ2-1|.
CASSQASNEQFF
TGTGCCAGCAGCCAGGCCTCAAATGAGCAGTTCTTC
>many|TRBV20-1|TRBJ2-3|TRBD2
CSARDFAGVSTDTQYF
TGCAGTGCTAGAGATTTCGCGGGGGTTAGCACAGATACGCAGTATTTT
>many|TRBV12-3/TRBV12-4|TRBJ2-6|TRBD1
CASSDTGASGANVLTF
TGTGCCAGCAGTGACACAGGGGCCTCTGGGGCCAACGTCCTGACTTTC
>many|TRBV7-9|TRBJ2-1|.
CASSSRGRSSYNEQFF
TGTGCCAGCAGCTCTCGTGGGAGGAGCTCCTACAATGAGCAGTTCTTC
>medium-sized|TRBV28|TRBJ2-2|.
CASSLYTGELFF
TGTGCCAGCAGTCTCTACACCGGGGAGCTGTTTTTT
>medium-sized|TRBV5-1|TRBJ2-1|TRBD2
CASSLARAGEAYNEQFF
TGCGCCAGCAGCTTGGCCCGTGCGGGAGAAGCCTACAATGAGCAGTTCTTC
>many|TRBV5-1|TRBJ2-1|TRBD2
CASSLKTGTSGYNEQFF
TGCGCCAGCAGCCTCAAAACCGGGACTAGCGGATACAATGAGCAGTTCTTC
>many|TRBV5-1|TRBJ2-1|TRBD2
CASTLKIAGGPLSNEQFF
TGCGCCAGCACACTGAAGATAGCGGGAGGGCCTCTTAGTAATGAGCAGTTCTTC
>few|TRBV18|TRBJ2-7|.
CASSPPSVPEQYF
TGTGCCAGCTCACCACCGTCCGTTCCAGAGCAGTACTTC
>many|TRBV11-2|TRBJ2-4|TRBD1
CASSSTGTKNIQYF
TGTGCCAGCAGCTCGACAGGGACCAAAAACATTCAGTACTTC
>many|TRBV12-3/TRBV12-4|TRBJ1-5|.
CASSLELLNQPQNF
TGTGCCAGCAGTTTAGAACTCCTTAATCAGCCCCAGAATTTT
>many|TRBV20-1|TRBJ2-7|TRBD2
CSAGTSGRSYEQYF
TGCAGTGCTGGGACTAGCGGGCGTTCCTACGAGCAGTACTTC
>many|TRBV12-3/TRBV12-4|TRBJ1-5|.
CASSFQGRNQPQHF
TGTGCCAGCAGCTTCCAGGGGCGTAATCAGCCCCAGCATTTT
>few|TRBV29-1|TRBJ2-3|.
CSVVGAEGTTDTQYF
TGCAGCGTTGTTGGGGCGGAGGGAACCACAGATACGCAGTATTTT
>many|TRBV12-3/TRBV12-4|TRBJ2-3|TRBD2
CASSWGLAGPTDTQYF
TGTGCCAGCAGTTGGGGACTAGCGGGGCCCACAGATACGCAGTATTTT
>many|TRBV7-9|TRBJ1-1|.
CASSLKAIGAWGTEAFF
TGTGCCAGCAGCCTAAAAGCCATTGGAGCCTGGGGCACTGAAGCTTTCTTT
>many|TRBV5-1|TRBJ1-4|.
CASSLQATNEKLFF
TGCGCCAGCAGCTTACAAGCAACTAATGAAAAACTGTTTTTT
>many|TRBV3-1|TRBJ2-2|.
CASSQGRSLKKNTGELFF
TGTGCCAGCAGCCAAGGCAGATCTTTAAAGAAGAACACCGGGGAGCTGTTTTTT
>few|TRBV12-3/TRBV12-4|TRBJ2-5|.
CASMGEETQYF
TGTGCCAGCATGGGGGAGGAGACCCAGTACTTC
>few|TRBV5-1|TRBJ2-5|TRBD2
CASSTPTSGETQYF
TGCGCCAGCAGCACCCCGACTAGCGGGGAGACCCAGTACTTC
>medium-sized|TRBV12-3/TRBV12-4|TRBJ2-5|.
CASSQSTGVETQYF
TGTGCCAGCAGCCAATCCACTGGGGTGGAGACCCAGTACTTC
>.|TRBV9|TRBJ2-5|.
CASSAVGQSETQYF
TGTGCCAGCAGCGCGGTTGGACAGTCAGAGACCCAGTACTTC
>many|TRBV5-1|TRBJ2-5|TRBD2
CASSLVLAGEETQYF
TGCGCCAGCAGCTTGGTGTTAGCGGGTGAAGAGACCCAGTACTTC
>many|TRBV5-1|TRBJ2-2|TRBD2
CASSSLAGGPNTGELFF
TGCGCCAGCAGCTCACTAGCGGGAGGGCCGAACACCGGGGAGCTGTTTTTT
>many|TRBV4-3|TRBJ2-7|TRBD2
CASSQDSDGGSPKEQYF
TGCGCCAGCAGCCAAGATTCGGACGGGGGGTCGCCTAAAGAGCAGTACTTC
>many|TRBV7-8|TRBJ2-7|.
CASSLGFLSYEQYF
TGTGCCAGCAGCTTAGGGTTCCTCTCCTACGAGCAGTACTTC
>many|TRBV6-5|TRBJ1-2|.
CASSPGQSSRGYTF
TGTGCCAGCAGTCCGGGCCAAAGCTCGCGGGGCTACACCTTC
>many|TRBV2|TRBJ2-4|TRBD1
CASSASPGQGRIQYF
TGTGCCAGCAGTGCCTCTCCGGGACAGGGTCGCATTCAGTACTTC
>many|TRBV7-2|TRBJ2-6|.
CANPSTPGANVLTF
TGTGCCAACCCCTCGACCCCCGGGGCCAACGTCCTGACTTTC
>many|TRBV29-1|TRBJ2-1|TRBD2
CSGSRGGSNEQFF
TGCAGCGGGAGCCGGGGGGGCTCCAATGAGCAGTTCTTC
>many|TRBV20-1|TRBJ1-6|TRBD1
CSARGTGVWNSPLNF
TGCAGTGCTAGGGGGACAGGGGTATGGAATTCACCCCTCAACTTT
>many|TRBV7-2|TRBJ1-1|TRBD1
CASSPNRGQLLLNTEAFF
TGTGCCAGCAGCCCGAACCGGGGACAGTTACTTCTGAACACTGAAGCTTTCTTT
>many|TRBV7-9|TRBJ1-3|.
CASSLVGGVRNTIYF
TGTGCCAGCAGCTTAGTGGGGGGCGTTCGAAACACCATATATTTT
>many|TRBV18|TRBJ2-1|.
CASSPEGQNNEQFF
TGTGCCAGCTCACCAGAGGGACAAAACAATGAGCAGTTCTTC
>many|TRBV7-6|TRBJ2-3|TRBD2
CASSLRLAGGGTDTQYF
TGTGCCAGCAGCCTTAGACTAGCGGGGGGGGGCACAGATACGCAGTATTTT
>many|TRBV27|TRBJ1-5|.
CASSFVRDQPQNF
TGTGCCAGCAGTTTCGTCAGGGATCAGCCCCAGAATTTT
>many|TRBV7-2|TRBJ2-1|TRBD2
CAEASGSWNEQFF
TGTGCCGAGGCGAGCGGGAGTTGGAATGAGCAGTTCTTC
>many|TRBV11-2|TRBJ2-5|.
CASSGGTRETQYF
TGTGCCAGCTCCGGGGGTACAAGGGAGACCCAGTACTTC
>medium-sized|TRBV9|TRBJ2-6|.
CASSVAGTGANVLTF
TGTGCCAGCAGCGTTGCAGGCACCGGGGCCAACGTCCTGACTTTC
>.|TRBV7-2|TRBJ2-5|TRBD2
CASEASGGMGETQYF
TGTGCCAGTGAGGCTAGCGGGGGGATGGGCGAGACCCAGTACTTC
>.|TRBV20-1|TRBJ2-1|TRBD2
CSAQRSGGPHNEQFF
TGCAGTGCCCAGCGGAGCGGGGGGCCTCACAATGAGCAGTTCTTC